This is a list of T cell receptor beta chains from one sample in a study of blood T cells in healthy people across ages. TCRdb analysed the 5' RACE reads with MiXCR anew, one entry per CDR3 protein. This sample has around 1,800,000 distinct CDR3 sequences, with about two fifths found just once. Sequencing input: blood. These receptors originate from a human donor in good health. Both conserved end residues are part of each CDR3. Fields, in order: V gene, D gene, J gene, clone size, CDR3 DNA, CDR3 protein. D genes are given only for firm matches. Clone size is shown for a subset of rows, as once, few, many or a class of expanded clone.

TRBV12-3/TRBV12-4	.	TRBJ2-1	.	TGTGCCAGCAGTTTCGCCTTTGATGAGCAGTTCTTC	CASSFAFDEQFF
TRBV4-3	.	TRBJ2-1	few	TGCGCCAGCAGCCAAGATTGGGGTAAGCAGTTCTTC	CASSQDWGKQFF
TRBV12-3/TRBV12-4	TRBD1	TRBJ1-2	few	TGTGCCAGCAGGTCTCCGGTAATGGGACAGGGAGGTATGGACTATGGCTACACCTTC	CASRSPVMGQGGMDYGYTF
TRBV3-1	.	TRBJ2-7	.	TGTGCCAGCAGCCAAGGGTGGGGAGGCGGAGCCTACGAGCAGTACTTC	CASSQGWGGGAYEQYF
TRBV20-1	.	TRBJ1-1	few	TGCAGTGCTAGTGCCGGATCGAACACTGAAGCTTTCTTT	CSASAGSNTEAFF
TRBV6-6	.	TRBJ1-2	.	TGTGCCAGCACCCAAAGAAGAGACTATGGCTACACCTTC	CASTQRRDYGYTF
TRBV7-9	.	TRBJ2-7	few	TGTGCCAGCAGCTTATTGGTACGGGGAGTGAACGAGCAGTACTTC	CASSLLVRGVNEQYF
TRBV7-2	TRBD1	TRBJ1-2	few	TGTGCCAGCAGTCGAGGGGGGACAGGGGTGGATGGCTACACCTTC	CASSRGGTGVDGYTF
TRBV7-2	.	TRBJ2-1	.	TGTGCCAGCAGCTCAGGCCGTGGGACAAGGGCCGATGAGCAGTTCTTC	CASSSGRGTRADEQFF
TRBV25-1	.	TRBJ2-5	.	TGTGCCAGCAGTGAGCCCAGGGACGGAGGAGAGACCCAGTACTTC	CASSEPRDGGETQYF
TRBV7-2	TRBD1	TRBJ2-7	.	TGTGCCAGCAGCTTAGCGCAGGGGGAAACTGACGAGCAGTACTTC	CASSLAQGETDEQYF
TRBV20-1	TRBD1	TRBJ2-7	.	TGCAGTGCTAGAGAAGGGGGCGCGTATTACGAGCAGTACTTC	CSAREGGAYYEQYF
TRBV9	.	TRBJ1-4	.	TGTGCCAGCAGCTCAGACCTTGATGGAAAACTGTTTTTT	CASSSDLDGKLFF
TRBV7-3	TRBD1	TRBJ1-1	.	TGTGCCAGCAGCTCCACTTACGACAGGGATGGGAACACTGAAGCTTTCTTT	CASSSTYDRDGNTEAFF
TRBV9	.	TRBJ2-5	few	TGTGCCAGCAGGGAAGCCCAGGGTGAGACCCAGTACTTC	CASREAQGETQYF
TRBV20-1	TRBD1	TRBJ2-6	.	TGCAGTGCTAGAGCCTGGGACAGGGTCACCTTGGGGGCCAACGTCCTGACTTTC	CSARAWDRVTLGANVLTF
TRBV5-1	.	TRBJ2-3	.	TGCGCCAGCAGCTCCGGGACCATCAAGGTGGATACGCAGTATTTT	CASSSGTIKVDTQYF
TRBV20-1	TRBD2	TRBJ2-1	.	TGCAGTGCTAGGATCCGGGGGGAATACTACAATGAGCAGTTCTTC	CSARIRGEYYNEQFF
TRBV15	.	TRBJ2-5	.	TGTGCCACCAGCAGAAATCTTCAAGAGACCCAGTACTTC	CATSRNLQETQYF
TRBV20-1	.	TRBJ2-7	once	TGCAGTGCTAAGGCCCCCTCCATTTGGGAGCAGTACTTC	CSAKAPSIWEQYF
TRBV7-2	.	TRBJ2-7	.	TGTGCCAGCAGCTTAGTATACGGCTCCTACGAGCAGTACTTC	CASSLVYGSYEQYF
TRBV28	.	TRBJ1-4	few	TGTGCCAGCAGGAGGGACGGCGAAAAACTGTTTTTT	CASRRDGEKLFF
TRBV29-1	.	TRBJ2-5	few	TGCAGCGTTGACGGGGGCGCGGAGACCCAGTACTTC	CSVDGGAETQYF
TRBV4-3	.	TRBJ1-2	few	TGCGCCAGCAGCCAAGTCCCCAGATATGGCTACACCTTC	CASSQVPRYGYTF
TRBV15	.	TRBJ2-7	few	TGTGCCACCAGCGGCTACTCTCCCGAGCAGTACTTC	CATSGYSPEQYF
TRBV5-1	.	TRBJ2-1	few	TGCGCCAGCAGCTTTCTCCACCGAGACAATGAGCAGTTCTTC	CASSFLHRDNEQFF
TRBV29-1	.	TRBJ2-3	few	TGCAGCGTTGAGGAAGATACGCGGTATTTT	CSVEEDTRYF
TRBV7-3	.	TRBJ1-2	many	TGTGCCAGCAGCTCCCCCCCTAATTATGGCTACACCTTC	CASSSPPNYGYTF
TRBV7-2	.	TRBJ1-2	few	TGTGCCAGCAGCTTAAGCGGGGAGTCCGGGGGGGTACTCTATGGCTACACCTTC	CASSLSGESGGVLYGYTF
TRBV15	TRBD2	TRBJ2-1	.	TGTGCCACCAGCAGAGGTAGCGGGGGGGCCTACAATGAGCAGTTCTTC	CATSRGSGGAYNEQFF
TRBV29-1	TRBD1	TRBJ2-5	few	TGCAGCGTTAGGAAGACAGGGGTAGAGACCCAGTACTTC	CSVRKTGVETQYF
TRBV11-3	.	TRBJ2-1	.	TGTGCCAGCAGCTTAGGGTCCCAGGAGGTCAATGAGCAGTTCTTC	CASSLGSQEVNEQFF
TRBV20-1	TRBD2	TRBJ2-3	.	TGCAGTGCTATCTCACACGCGGGGGGATTGGATACGCAGTATTTT	CSAISHAGGLDTQYF
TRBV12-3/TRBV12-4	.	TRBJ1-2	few	TGTGCCAGCACTCCCTTCGATGGCTACACCTTC	CASTPFDGYTF
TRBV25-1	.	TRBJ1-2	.	TGTGCCAGTAGTGAATCGGGCCTAGGGGGCTACACCTTC	CASSESGLGGYTF
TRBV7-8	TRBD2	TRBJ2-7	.	TGTGCCAGCAGCCCCGCGGGGGGCATATCCTACGAGCAGTACTTC	CASSPAGGISYEQYF
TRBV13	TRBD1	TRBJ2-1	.	TGTGCCAGCAGTTTCGGACAGGGCTACAATGAGCAGTTCTTC	CASSFGQGYNEQFF
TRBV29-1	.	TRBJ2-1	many	TGCAGCGTTGGCGACTACAATGAGCAGTTCTTC	CSVGDYNEQFF
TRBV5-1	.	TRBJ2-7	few	TGCGCCAGCAGCTTGGTCATTGGTTCCTCCTACGAGCAGTACTTC	CASSLVIGSSYEQYF
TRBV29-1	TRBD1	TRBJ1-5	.	TGCAGCGTTAGGGACAGCGTGAATCAGCCCCAGCATTTT	CSVRDSVNQPQHF